The rows below give T cell receptor beta chains drawn from one sample of a study of shared clonotypes between healthy human individuals. Profiled with immunoSEQ multiplex PCR; TCRdb holds only in-frame clones, not every one. The data contain 2 million to 3 million clones, just over 90% of them singletons. Material for sequencing was naive CD4+ T cells sorted from blood. The receptors were sampled from a man in his late teens or twenties in good health. CDR3s include the opening cysteine and the closing phenylalanine or tryptophan. Each record gives: CDR3 DNA, CDR3 protein, V gene, clone size, J gene, D gene. The D gene is left open where the match is weak. Rows give clone size only sometimes, using once, few, many, or a class for an expanded clone.

cdr3_nt: TGTGCCTGGGATGGGACAGGGTTTTATGGCTACACCTTC
cdr3_aa: CAWDGTGFYGYTF
v_call: TRBV30
clone_size: .
j_call: TRBJ1-2
d_call: TRBD1

cdr3_nt: TGTGCCAGTAGTAGGGAGTACTATGGCTACACCTTC
cdr3_aa: CASSREYYGYTF
v_call: TRBV19
clone_size: once
j_call: TRBJ1-2
d_call: .

cdr3_nt: TGCGCCAGCAGCGACACCGGATCTGGGTCCTATGGCTACACCTTC
cdr3_aa: CASSDTGSGSYGYTF
v_call: TRBV5-1
clone_size: .
j_call: TRBJ1-2
d_call: .

cdr3_nt: TGTGCCAGCAGTGTCGGACAGGCGAGGGTCTATGGCTACACCTTC
cdr3_aa: CASSVGQARVYGYTF
v_call: TRBV27
clone_size: .
j_call: TRBJ1-2
d_call: TRBD1

cdr3_nt: TGTGCCAGCAGCGTAGAAGGGACAGGGGGGACTGAAGCTTTCTTT
cdr3_aa: CASSVEGTGGTEAFF
v_call: TRBV9
clone_size: .
j_call: TRBJ1-1
d_call: TRBD1

cdr3_nt: TGTGCCATCAGTGCGGGACTAGCGGGAGCCAAAGATACGCAGTATTTT
cdr3_aa: CAISAGLAGAKDTQYF
v_call: TRBV10-3
clone_size: .
j_call: TRBJ2-3
d_call: TRBD2

cdr3_nt: TGTGCCAGCAGCTTACCGGATGAGCAGTTCTTC
cdr3_aa: CASSLPDEQFF
v_call: TRBV7-9
clone_size: .
j_call: TRBJ2-1
d_call: .

cdr3_nt: TGTGCCAGCAGACGGACCCAATACGAGCAGTACTTC
cdr3_aa: CASRRTQYEQYF
v_call: TRBV6-1
clone_size: .
j_call: TRBJ2-7
d_call: .

cdr3_nt: TGCGCCAGCAGTCGGGACAGGCCTGGGGCCAACGTCCTGACTTTC
cdr3_aa: CASSRDRPGANVLTF
v_call: TRBV10-2
clone_size: .
j_call: TRBJ2-6
d_call: TRBD1

cdr3_nt: TGTGCCAGCAGTGACCAGGGAAGTTTCACTGAAGCTTTCTTT
cdr3_aa: CASSDQGSFTEAFF
v_call: TRBV2
clone_size: .
j_call: TRBJ1-1
d_call: .

cdr3_nt: TGTGCCAGCAGCTTGTTGGGAGACTATGGCTACACCTTC
cdr3_aa: CASSLLGDYGYTF
v_call: TRBV5-4
clone_size: .
j_call: TRBJ1-2
d_call: .

cdr3_nt: TGCGCCAGGGGCCCAGGGGGCAGGTCGTCCGGGGAGCTGTTTTTT
cdr3_aa: CARGPGGRSSGELFF
v_call: TRBV5-1
clone_size: .
j_call: TRBJ2-2
d_call: TRBD1

cdr3_nt: TGCAGCGTTAGCACAGGGAAAAGGACTTACGAGCAGTACTTC
cdr3_aa: CSVSTGKRTYEQYF
v_call: TRBV29-1
clone_size: .
j_call: TRBJ2-7
d_call: .

cdr3_nt: TGTGCCAGCAGCGTAGGATCCCCGGATACGCAGTATTTT
cdr3_aa: CASSVGSPDTQYF
v_call: TRBV9
clone_size: .
j_call: TRBJ2-3
d_call: .

cdr3_nt: TGTGCCAGCTCACGGGACGGTTACGAGCAGTACTTC
cdr3_aa: CASSRDGYEQYF
v_call: TRBV18
clone_size: .
j_call: TRBJ2-7
d_call: .

cdr3_nt: TGTGCCAGCAGTCCCGACCGGCCCCAGCATTTT
cdr3_aa: CASSPDRPQHF
v_call: TRBV28
clone_size: few
j_call: TRBJ1-5
d_call: .

cdr3_nt: TGTGCCATAACCCGCAATTGGGATGAAAAACTGTTTTTT
cdr3_aa: CAITRNWDEKLFF
v_call: TRBV10-3
clone_size: .
j_call: TRBJ1-4
d_call: .

cdr3_nt: TGTGCCAGCAGCCTTGACAGTGGACTTTCACCCCTCCACTTT
cdr3_aa: CASSLDSGLSPLHF
v_call: TRBV7-2
clone_size: .
j_call: TRBJ1-6
d_call: .

cdr3_nt: TGTGCCAGCAGGTCACGTGGACCGAACACTGAAGCTTTCTTT
cdr3_aa: CASRSRGPNTEAFF
v_call: TRBV7-2
clone_size: .
j_call: TRBJ1-1
d_call: .

cdr3_nt: TGTGCCAGCAGTTGGGACAGAACCTACGAGCAGTACTTC
cdr3_aa: CASSWDRTYEQYF
v_call: TRBV5-4
clone_size: .
j_call: TRBJ2-7
d_call: TRBD1

cdr3_nt: TGTGCCAGTAGTTCCTCGGGTTGGGACGTTTTTTTTTCGGCTGGGGCCAACGTCCTGACTTTC
cdr3_aa: CASSSSGWDVFFSAGANVLTF
v_call: TRBV19
clone_size: .
j_call: TRBJ2-6
d_call: .

cdr3_nt: TGTGCCATCAGTGGGATTAGCGGAAGCTCCTACAATGAGCAGTTCTTC
cdr3_aa: CAISGISGSSYNEQFF
v_call: TRBV10-3
clone_size: .
j_call: TRBJ2-1
d_call: .

cdr3_nt: TGTGCCAGCAGTCAGGACGGTGGCTTGGCTTTCTTT
cdr3_aa: CASSQDGGLAFF
v_call: TRBV6-4
clone_size: few
j_call: TRBJ1-1
d_call: .

cdr3_nt: TGTGCCAGCAGCTTCTTTGACAAGCGGGCTACAGGGACCTACGAGCAGTACTTC
cdr3_aa: CASSFFDKRATGTYEQYF
v_call: TRBV7-4
clone_size: .
j_call: TRBJ2-7
d_call: .

cdr3_nt: TGTGCCAGCAGCGCGACTAGCGGGAGCCAAGAGACCCAGTACTTC
cdr3_aa: CASSATSGSQETQYF
v_call: TRBV11-3
clone_size: .
j_call: TRBJ2-5
d_call: TRBD2

cdr3_nt: TGTGCCACCAGCAGTCCCGGAAGTTCCTACAATGAGCAGTTCTTC
cdr3_aa: CATSSPGSSYNEQFF
v_call: TRBV15
clone_size: .
j_call: TRBJ2-1
d_call: .

cdr3_nt: TGCGCCAGCAGCTTGTACGGGGCTGGGGCCAACGTCCTGACTTTC
cdr3_aa: CASSLYGAGANVLTF
v_call: TRBV5-1
clone_size: .
j_call: TRBJ2-6
d_call: .

cdr3_nt: TGTGCCAGCAGCCGGGACAGGGGGCGAGAGACCCAGTACTTC
cdr3_aa: CASSRDRGRETQYF
v_call: TRBV7-2
clone_size: .
j_call: TRBJ2-5
d_call: TRBD1

cdr3_nt: TGTGCCAGCAGCTCCGGGGCTTCTGGGGTTGGGCAGTACTTC
cdr3_aa: CASSSGASGVGQYF
v_call: TRBV11-2
clone_size: .
j_call: TRBJ2-7
d_call: .

cdr3_nt: TGTGCCAGCAGCTTACAGGGGTACCAAGAGACCCAGTACTTC
cdr3_aa: CASSLQGYQETQYF
v_call: TRBV7-9
clone_size: .
j_call: TRBJ2-5
d_call: .

cdr3_nt: TGTGCCACCAGCAGAGATCCTTCCTACGAGCAGTACTTC
cdr3_aa: CATSRDPSYEQYF
v_call: TRBV15
clone_size: .
j_call: TRBJ2-7
d_call: .

cdr3_nt: TGTGCCAGCTCACTGGGATTCGAGCAGTACTTC
cdr3_aa: CASSLGFEQYF
v_call: TRBV18
clone_size: .
j_call: TRBJ2-7
d_call: .

cdr3_nt: TGTGCCAGCAGCTTAGATTTTGGGACTAGCGGGAGGATGTCAGATACGCAGTATTTT
cdr3_aa: CASSLDFGTSGRMSDTQYF
v_call: TRBV7-2
clone_size: once
j_call: TRBJ2-3
d_call: TRBD2

cdr3_nt: TGTGCCAGCTCACCACCAGGGCAGTACAATGAGCAGTTCTTC
cdr3_aa: CASSPPGQYNEQFF
v_call: TRBV18
clone_size: .
j_call: TRBJ2-1
d_call: .

cdr3_nt: TGTGCCAGCAGTCCGCAGGGGGGGTCTGGAAACACCATATATTTT
cdr3_aa: CASSPQGGSGNTIYF
v_call: TRBV6-5
clone_size: .
j_call: TRBJ1-3
d_call: TRBD1

cdr3_nt: TGCGCCAGCAGTCCGAATAGCGGGAGAAGCACAGATACGCAGTATTTT
cdr3_aa: CASSPNSGRSTDTQYF
v_call: TRBV10-1
clone_size: .
j_call: TRBJ2-3
d_call: TRBD2

cdr3_nt: TGTGCCAGCAGCGAGAGGACGGTCGCAACTAATGAAAAACTGTTTTTT
cdr3_aa: CASSERTVATNEKLFF
v_call: TRBV7-9
clone_size: .
j_call: TRBJ1-4
d_call: .

cdr3_nt: TGTGCCAGCAGCCCCGGCCCTAACTATGGCTACACCTTC
cdr3_aa: CASSPGPNYGYTF
v_call: TRBV7-6
clone_size: .
j_call: TRBJ1-2
d_call: .

cdr3_nt: TGTGCCAGCAGGGAGGGCCGGATAGATACGCAGTATTTT
cdr3_aa: CASREGRIDTQYF
v_call: TRBV6-5
clone_size: once
j_call: TRBJ2-3
d_call: .

cdr3_nt: TGCGCCAGCAGCTTCCCCGGGAACACTGAAGCTTTCTTT
cdr3_aa: CASSFPGNTEAFF
v_call: TRBV5-1
clone_size: .
j_call: TRBJ1-1
d_call: .

cdr3_nt: TGTGCCAGCAGCTTACCGAGTCCTGATACGCAGTATTTT
cdr3_aa: CASSLPSPDTQYF
v_call: TRBV7-2
clone_size: .
j_call: TRBJ2-3
d_call: .

cdr3_nt: TGTGCCAGCAGCTTAGATATTAGTTTCCGCCAGTTCTTC
cdr3_aa: CASSLDISFRQFF
v_call: TRBV11-2
clone_size: .
j_call: TRBJ2-1
d_call: .

cdr3_nt: TGTGCCAGCAGCTTCCCGGGGCAGGCCGGGGAGCTGTTTTTT
cdr3_aa: CASSFPGQAGELFF
v_call: TRBV11-1
clone_size: .
j_call: TRBJ2-2
d_call: .

cdr3_nt: TGTGCCTCCCTGGACAGGGCCAAAAACATTCAGTACTTC
cdr3_aa: CASLDRAKNIQYF
v_call: TRBV10-3
clone_size: .
j_call: TRBJ2-4
d_call: TRBD1

cdr3_nt: TGTGCTAGCAGCCCCGGGACTAGCGGGGATGAGACCCAGTACTTC
cdr3_aa: CASSPGTSGDETQYF
v_call: TRBV7-7
clone_size: .
j_call: TRBJ2-5
d_call: TRBD2

cdr3_nt: TGTGCCAGCAGACCGCAGGGGGCGGGTAATGAAAAACTGTTTTTT
cdr3_aa: CASRPQGAGNEKLFF
v_call: TRBV28
clone_size: .
j_call: TRBJ1-4
d_call: TRBD1

cdr3_nt: TGTGCCTGGAGCCAAGCGACAGGGCACTATGGCTACACCTTC
cdr3_aa: CAWSQATGHYGYTF
v_call: TRBV30
clone_size: few
j_call: TRBJ1-2
d_call: TRBD1

cdr3_nt: TGTGCCTGGAGTGATGGATCCTATCAGCCCCAGCATTTT
cdr3_aa: CAWSDGSYQPQHF
v_call: TRBV30
clone_size: .
j_call: TRBJ1-5
d_call: .

cdr3_nt: TGTGCCAGCAGCCGGGACCGTAGCTCCTACGAGCAGTACTTC
cdr3_aa: CASSRDRSSYEQYF
v_call: TRBV7-2
clone_size: .
j_call: TRBJ2-7
d_call: .

cdr3_nt: TGTGCCAGCAGCGCGGGACAGGGCACGGGTTCACCCCTCCACTTT
cdr3_aa: CASSAGQGTGSPLHF
v_call: TRBV7-8
clone_size: .
j_call: TRBJ1-6
d_call: TRBD1

cdr3_nt: TGCGCCAGCAGCCCAGCAGGGGGCCATAATTCACCCCTCCACTTT
cdr3_aa: CASSPAGGHNSPLHF
v_call: TRBV5-1
clone_size: .
j_call: TRBJ1-6
d_call: TRBD1

cdr3_nt: TGCGCCAGCAGCCAAGAAAAGGGATCCTACAATGAGCAGTTCTTC
cdr3_aa: CASSQEKGSYNEQFF
v_call: TRBV4-3
clone_size: .
j_call: TRBJ2-1
d_call: .

cdr3_nt: TGTGCCAGCAGCAACGCCGGGGGTCGGCCCCAGCATTTT
cdr3_aa: CASSNAGGRPQHF
v_call: TRBV6-5
clone_size: .
j_call: TRBJ1-5
d_call: .

cdr3_nt: TGTGCCAGCAGCTTGGCGCAGGGAGATAATTCACCCCTCCACTTT
cdr3_aa: CASSLAQGDNSPLHF
v_call: TRBV5-4
clone_size: few
j_call: TRBJ1-6
d_call: .

cdr3_nt: TGTGCCAGCAGTTCCCCGGCAGGGAACAATCAGCCCCAGCATTTT
cdr3_aa: CASSSPAGNNQPQHF
v_call: TRBV6-6
clone_size: once
j_call: TRBJ1-5
d_call: .

cdr3_nt: TGTGCCAGCGGGCGGGGAGAACAGCCCCAGCATTTT
cdr3_aa: CASGRGEQPQHF
v_call: TRBV6-5
clone_size: .
j_call: TRBJ1-5
d_call: .

cdr3_nt: TGTGCCAGCAGCTTAAATTACGGGCCCGGGACAGGGGCCGGAAACACCATATATTTT
cdr3_aa: CASSLNYGPGTGAGNTIYF
v_call: TRBV7-8
clone_size: once
j_call: TRBJ1-3
d_call: TRBD1

cdr3_nt: TGTGCCAGCAAGGAGGGGACCAACTATGGCTACACCTTC
cdr3_aa: CASKEGTNYGYTF
v_call: TRBV2
clone_size: .
j_call: TRBJ1-2
d_call: .

cdr3_nt: TGTGCCAGCGGGTCGACAGGGGGCCCTAATGAAAAACTGTTTTTT
cdr3_aa: CASGSTGGPNEKLFF
v_call: TRBV2
clone_size: .
j_call: TRBJ1-4
d_call: TRBD1